The 7 T cell receptor beta chains presented below share a single source sample, sequenced in a study of blood T cell repertoires in COVID-19. The method was immunoSEQ multiplex PCR; TCRdb's version includes in-frame clones alone and lacks a portion of them. The sample lists 390,000 or so clones; roughly four fifths were seen once. Material for sequencing was PBMCs or T cells enriched from blood (not recorded which). The receptors shown here come from a woman aged 45-60 years who had recovered from COVID-19.

With respect to this clone: Distinct nucleotide sequences in the sample also encode this CDR3. The chain is built from TRBV4-3 and TRBJ1-2; 7 bases agree with TRBD1. CDR1 is LGHNA, CDR2 YSLEER, per germline. This CDR3 comprises 14 residues. V dropped 0 bases and J dropped 4; count of bases not matched to a gene: 2. In DNA form, the CDR3 reads TGCGCCAGCAGCCAAGAGACAGGGCCCTATGGCTACACCTTC. Translation: CASSQETGPYGYTF.

The gene calls are TRBV6-2 or TRBV6-3 and TRBJ2-7; 8 positions match TRBD2. Germline CDR1 is MNHEY and CDR2 is SVGEGT. The CDR3 has 15 residues. The ends lost 2 bases at V and 5 bases at J; junction bases unmatched: 8. CDR3 sequence reads: CASSYTRGGVDEQYF. CDR3 bases: TGTGCCAGCAGTTACACCCGGGGGGGGGTGGACGAGCAGTACTTC.

The chain carries TRBV7-2 and TRBJ1-4; D possibly corresponds to TRBD1 (6 bases). Per the germline V gene, CDR1 is SGHTA and CDR2 is FQGNSA. Deletions cut 4 bases from V and 5 bases from J, with 11 bases between. The CDR3 runs 14 residues. CDR3 in amino acids: CASSSQGSNEKLFF. The CDR3 nucleotides read TGTGCCAGCAGCTCACAGGGCTCCAATGAAAAACTGTTTTTT.

The chain links TRBV21-1 to TRBJ2-5; the table gives TRBD2 as D, unverified against the DNA. TRBV21-1 is termed a pseudogene. The CDR3 covers 16 residues. CDR3: CASSKADTRRGKTQYF. The CDR3 nucleotides are TGTGCCAGCAGCAAAGCCGACACCCGGAGGGGAAAGACCCAGTACTTC.

V and J are TRBV28 and TRBJ2-5, with D perhaps TRBD2 (7 bases). Trimming took 2 bases from V and 5 from J, leaving 12 bases between them. From germline, CDR1 is MDHEN and CDR2 SYDVKM. This CDR3 has 14 residues. CDR3 sequence: CASSLGGARETQYF. In DNA form, the CDR3 reads TGTGCCAGCAGTTTAGGGGGGGCTAGGGAGACCCAGTACTTC.

The chain couples TRBV24-1 to TRBJ1-2; 7 bases fit TRBD1. CDR1 and CDR2 (germline): KGHDR, SFDVKD. The junction had 2 bases not matched to a gene; V was cut back by 3 bases and J by 11 bases. CDR3 size: 11 residues. This chain's CDR3 is CATSDQGDYTF. The CDR3 DNA is TGTGCCACCAGTGATCAGGGGGATTACACCTTC.

The CDR3 sequence: CAWSAGQGAGQPQHF. CDR3 nucleotide sequence: TGTGCCTGGAGTGCCGGACAGGGGGCCGGTCAGCCCCAGCATTTT. This chain uses TRBV30 with TRBJ1-5, with 11 bases matching TRBD1. V gave up 1 base and J gave up 6 bases; unmatched junction bases: 5. Germline V gene data show CDR1 as GTSNPN and CDR2 as SVGIG (reference sequence). The CDR3 loop spans 15 amino acids.